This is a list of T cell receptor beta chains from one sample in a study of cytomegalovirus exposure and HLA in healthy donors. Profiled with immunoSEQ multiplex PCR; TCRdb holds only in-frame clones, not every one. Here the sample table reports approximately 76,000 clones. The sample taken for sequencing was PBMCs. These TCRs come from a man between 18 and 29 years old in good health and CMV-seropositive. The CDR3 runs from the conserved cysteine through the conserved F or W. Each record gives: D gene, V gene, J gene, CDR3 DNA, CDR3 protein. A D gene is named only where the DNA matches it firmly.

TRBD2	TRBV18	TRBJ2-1	TGTGCCAGCTCACCCCCGAATCTAGCGGGAGGGCGTGGGGCCTACAATGAGCAGTTCTTC	CASSPPNLAGGRGAYNEQFF
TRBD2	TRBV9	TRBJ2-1	TGTGCCAGCAGCACCGGGACTAGCGCTTTCGGTGAGCAGTTCTTC	CASSTGTSAFGEQFF
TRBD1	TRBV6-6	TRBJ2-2	TGTGCCAGCAGCCATACAGGGGGGAGTACCGGGGAGCTGTTTTTT	CASSHTGGSTGELFF
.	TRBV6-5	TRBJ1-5	TGTGCCAGCAGTTACTCGACAGGTTTATGGCCCCAGCATTTT	CASSYSTGLWPQHF
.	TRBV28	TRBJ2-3	TGTGCCAGCAGCCAGGGGACAGATACGCAGTATTTT	CASSQGTDTQYF
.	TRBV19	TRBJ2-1	TGTGCCAGTAGTATACGAAGCGGGACATACAATGAGCAGTTCTTC	CASSIRSGTYNEQFF
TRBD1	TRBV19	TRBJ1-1	TGTGCCAGTAGTATACGGGACAGGAGGATGAACACTGAAGCTTTCTTT	CASSIRDRRMNTEAFF
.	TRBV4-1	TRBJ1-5	TGCGCCAGCAGCCAAGAATTCGATCAGCCCCAGCATTTT	CASSQEFDQPQHF
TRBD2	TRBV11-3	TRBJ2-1	TGTGCCAGCAGCTGGGAGCGGGATGGCGATGAGCAGTTCTTC	CASSWERDGDEQFF
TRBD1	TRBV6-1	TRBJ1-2	TGTGCCAGCATTAGGGAGGGACAGGGTATTGGCTACACCTTC	CASIREGQGIGYTF
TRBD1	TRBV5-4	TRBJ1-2	TGTGCCAGCAGCCGCAGGGGGCAAGATGGCTACACCTTC	CASSRRGQDGYTF
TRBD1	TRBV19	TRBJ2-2	TGTGCCAGTAGTACAGACAGGGTCGGCGGGGAGCTGTTTTTT	CASSTDRVGGELFF
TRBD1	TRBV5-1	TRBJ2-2	TGCGCCAGCAGCAGGGACAGGGGAGGTACCGGGGAGCTGTTTTTT	CASSRDRGGTGELFF
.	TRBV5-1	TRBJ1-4	TGCGCCAGCAGCGTAACAGCGGGTAATGAAAAACTGTTTTTT	CASSVTAGNEKLFF
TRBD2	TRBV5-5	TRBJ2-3	TGTGCCAGCAGCATGGGACTAGCGGAGCGCACAGATACGCAGTATTTT	CASSMGLAERTDTQYF
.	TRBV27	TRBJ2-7	TGTGCCAGCAGACGCACTACAGGGCAGGGCTACGAGCAGTACTTC	CASRRTTGQGYEQYF
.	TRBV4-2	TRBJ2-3	TGTGCCAGCAGCCGCCCGGGAGATACGCAGTATTTT	CASSRPGDTQYF
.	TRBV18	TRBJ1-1	TGTGCCAGCTCCCCCTCGGGGGGGACTGAAGCTTTCTTT	CASSPSGGTEAFF
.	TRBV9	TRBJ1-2	TGTGCCAGCAGCCCTCAGGGTGGCTATGGCTACACCTTC	CASSPQGGYGYTF
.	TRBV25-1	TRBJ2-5	TGTGCCAGCCGGAGCCCTGGGGAGACCCAGTACTTC	CASRSPGETQYF
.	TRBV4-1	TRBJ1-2	TGCGCCAGCAGCCAGCAAACGGCGGCAGGGCCAAACTATGGCTACACCTTC	CASSQQTAAGPNYGYTF
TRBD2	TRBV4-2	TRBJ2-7	TGTGCCAGCAGCCAAGTGAACCCCTGGAGCGGGAGGGGGTACGAGCAGTACTTC	CASSQVNPWSGRGYEQYF
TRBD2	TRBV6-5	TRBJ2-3	TGTGCCAGCAGTTACAGCGGGAGGGAGAGCACAGATACGCAGTATTTT	CASSYSGRESTDTQYF
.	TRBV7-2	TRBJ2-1	TGTGCCAGCAGCTTCGTCTTCGGCAATGAGCAGTTCTTC	CASSFVFGNEQFF
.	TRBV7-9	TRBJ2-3	TGTGCCAGCAGCCGGGAGCGGGCGTTCACAGATACGCAGTATTTT	CASSRERAFTDTQYF
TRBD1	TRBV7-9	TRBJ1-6	TGTGCCAGCGACGGGACAGATAATTCACCCCTCCACTTT	CASDGTDNSPLHF
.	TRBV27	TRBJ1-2	TGTGCCAGCAGTTTGGGTAGCGGCTATGGCTACACCTTC	CASSLGSGYGYTF
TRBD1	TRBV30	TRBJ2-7	TGTGCCTGGAGTATATACTTCAACCGGGACAGAGACTACGAGCAGTACTTC	CAWSIYFNRDRDYEQYF
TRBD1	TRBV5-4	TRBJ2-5	TGTGCCAGCAGTTGGACAGGGGGACAGACCCAGTACTTC	CASSWTGGQTQYF
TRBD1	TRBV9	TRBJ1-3	TGTGCCAGCAGCGGGATGGACAGGGGTTTTGGAAACACCATATATTTT	CASSGMDRGFGNTIYF
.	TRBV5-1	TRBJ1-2	TGCGCCAGCAGCTCACTACAGGGATCTAACTATGGCTACACCTTC	CASSSLQGSNYGYTF